The entry that follows covers one T cell receptor (beta chain) sequence. The data were produced by immunoSEQ multiplex PCR, yet TCRdb's version contains in-frame clones alone and is incomplete. Among around 37,000 clones listed, 83% were seen once. These data come from a study of graft-versus-host responses after intestinal transplantation. Germline CDR1 LGHNA, CDR2 YNFKEQ. V shed 0 bases and J 4 bases; nucleotides not matched to a gene: 0. CDR3 length equals 15 residues. The chain couples TRBV4-2 to TRBJ2-1, with 10 bases that match TRBD2. The sequencing used PBMCs, collected 1,000 to 1,300 days after transplant. This receptor was taken from a human patient who received an intestinal transplant, so some T cells may come from the graft donor. This chain's CDR3 is CASSQETSGYNEQFF. The CDR3 nucleotides are TGTGCCAGCAGCCAAGAGACTAGCGGGTACAATGAGCAGTTCTTC.